This T cell receptor beta chain came from a study of lung T cells in sarcoidosis with Löfgren's syndrome. This clonotype was detected ten times or more. TCRdb reprocessed the reads via MiXCR and lists one record per CDR3 protein. The repertoire holds 15,000 to 20,000 distinct CDR3 sequences, with about 20% as singletons. The sequence came from a human donor with sarcoidosis (Löfgren's syndrome or another form), or a control subject (not recorded which). The sequenced sample consisted of CD4+ T cells from PBMCs.

The CDR3 sequence: CASSPLRQGRDIQYF. The CDR3 DNA sequence: TGTGCCAGCTCACCTCTTCGACAGGGGAGAGACATTCAGTACTTC. The J gene is TRBJ2-4, the V gene TRBV18, with 8 bases that match TRBD1. Trimming removed 3 bases from V and 8 bases from J; junction bases left unmatched: 9. Germline assignment: CDR1 KGHSH and CDR2 LQKENI. This CDR3 is built from 15 residues.